The 11 T cell receptor beta chains below all came from one sample that was sequenced in a study of tumor-infiltrating lymphocytes in primary liver carcinoma (dated 2017 in TCRdb). Sequenced on an Illumina HiSeq 2500. Starting from around 500 ng total RNA, TCRbeta-specific cDNA was produced by reverse transcription with a constant-region primer and ProtoScript II reverse transcriptase. Construction of the TCRbeta libraries relied on three nested rounds of multiplex PCR, following a slightly modified ARM-PCR procedure. The first two PCR rounds used multiplex TRBV1-TRBV30 forward primers with a Cbeta reverse primer, each for roughly 10 cycles. The public reads were quality trimmed at Q25 with fastp and then assembled into clones with MiXCR by TCRdb, keeping productive beta chains. Rows with one shared CDR3 protein collapse into an entry with the most common genes and DNA. The table for this sample lists about 30,000 distinct CDR3 sequences; about 71% of them were counted only once. The ten largest make up more than 30% of the sample.

Total RNA and DNA were co-extracted from around 20-30 mg of bulk tissue with the AllPrep DNA/RNA mini kit, without cell sorting. The material sequenced was liver tumor tissue from sampling region 3. Per the publication, the cell subset or site label means: tumor region T3, left-lateral pole. All receptors come from a woman aged 25 to 39 with primary liver carcinoma and hepatitis B virus infection.

This clonotype rates as medium-sized. The chain carries TRBV5-4 and TRBJ2-1; 10 bases align to TRBD2. With 4 bases clipped from V and 6 bases from J, the junction kept 7 bases outside the gene matches. CDR1 is SGHNT, CDR2 YYREEE, per germline (reference sequence). The CDR3 is 15 amino acids. CDR3 sequence (DNA): TGTGCCAGCAGCGCCCTAGCGGGAGAGGTCAATGAGCAGTTCTTC. Its protein is CASSALAGEVNEQFF.

In regard to this clonotype: No conserved phenylalanine or tryptophan is present at the end of the CDR3, so a read error is the likely explanation. The chain recombines TRBV11-2 with TRBJ2-7; 8 bases map to TRBD2. Germline trimming cut 6 bases from V and 6 bases from J; bases unmatched to any gene: 16. Germline-derived CDR1 and CDR2 are SGHAT and FQNNGV. The CDR3 runs 16 residues. CDR3 in amino acids: CASRYGGRTSGSEQYL. DNA of the CDR3: TGTGCCAGCAGATACGGCGGGAGGACCTCGGGAAGCGAGCAGTACTTA.

As DNA, the CDR3 is TGTGCCAGCAGTATGCGGACAGGGTTCACTGGGGAGCTGTTTTTT. It specifies CASSMRTGFTGELFF. The genes are TRBV6-5 and TRBJ2-2; 8 nucleotides align to TRBD1. The V and J ends lost 5 bases and 8 bases, in that order; junction bases with no gene match: 10. Germline values: CDR1 MNHEY, CDR2 SVGAGI. The CDR3 is 15 amino acids.

The CDR3 DNA is TGCAGCGTCGGGGGTATCGGGCTAGGCACAGATACGCAGTATTTT. It specifies CSVGGIGLGTDTQYF. The V and J genes are TRBV29-1 and TRBJ2-3; possible D gene TRBD2, 6 bases. V lost 6 bases and J 1 base, leaving 17 bases between the germline ends. The V gene's germline CDR1 is SQVTM and CDR2 ANQGSEA. CDR3 length equals 15 residues.

A word on this clonotype: The CDR3 ends on some other residue instead of the conserved phenylalanine or tryptophan, so this is likely a read error. The rearrangement links TRBV4-3 to TRBJ2-1; the D gene is possibly TRBD2 (6 bases). Germline CDR1 and CDR2: LGHNA and YSLEER. The CDR3 sequence is 16 residues long. CDR3 sequence (DNA): TGCGCCGGCAGCCGAGATGCGGGAAGCTCCTACAATGAGCAGTTCTTA. It specifies CAGSRDAGSSYNEQFL.

The rearrangement links TRBV5-4 to TRBJ2-2; 9 bases match TRBD2. Trimming at V came to 5 bases and at J to 15 bases, leaving 17 bases not matched to a gene. Germline values: CDR1 SGHNT, CDR2 YYREEE (reference sequence). The CDR3 spans 15 residues. The CDR3 loop is CASSSMAGGPGEMFF. The CDR3 nucleotides read TGTGCCAGCAGTTCCATGGCGGGAGGGCCCGGGGAAATGTTTTTT.

This clonotype was picked up one time. The chain employs TRBV28 and TRBJ1-5; D might be TRBD1 (5 bases). Germline CDR1 MDHEN, CDR2 SYDVKM. CDR3 length: 12 amino acids. V was pared by 6 bases and J by 5 bases, with 8 bases between. In DNA, the CDR3 is TGTGCCAGCAGACGAGGGGATCAGCCCCAGCATTTT. Protein product: CASRRGDQPQHF.

This chain joins TRBV4-2 and TRBJ2-7; 10 bases match TRBD1. Germline lookup yields CDR1 LGHNA and CDR2 YNFKEQ. V lost 3 bases, J lost 10 bases, and 21 bases stayed unmatched. The CDR3 is 18 residues long. The chain's CDR3 is CASSQEQLGQGGSREQYF. In DNA, the CDR3 is TGTGCCAGCAGCCAGGAACAGCTAGGACAGGGGGGATCGCGCGAACAGTACTTC.

The count of this clonotype is one. V and J are TRBV11-2 and TRBJ2-7, with 8 bases matching TRBD2. Trimming at V came to 7 bases and at J to 10 bases, leaving 21 bases not matched to a gene. The CDR3 sequence is 16 residues long. Germline values: CDR1 SGHAT, CDR2 FQNNGV. The CDR3 nucleotides are TGTGCCAGCACGACTCATGGGCGGGAGGCAAGGGGGGAACAGTACTTC. Translating gives CASTTHGREARGEQYF.

On this clonotype itself: Possible read error: a much larger clone is one base away. The rearrangement uses TRBV11-3 and TRBJ2-1, with 8 positions matching TRBD2. This CDR3 has 16 amino acids. Germline CDR1 reads SGHNT; CDR2 reads YENEEA. The chain's CDR3 is CASGLGGGRWGNEQFF. The DNA for the CDR3 is TGTGCCAGCGGCTTAGGCGGCGGGAGGTGGGGAAATGAGCAGTTCTTC.

Turning to this clonotype: A read error may account for a junction end that differs from germline. The rearrangement uses TRBV6-5 and TRBJ2-2; 8 nucleotides line up with TRBD1. Germline lookup yields CDR1 MNHEY and CDR2 SVGAGI. This CDR3 is built from 15 residues. DNA for the CDR3: TGTGCCAGCATTCCGCGGACAGGGTTCGCCGGGGAGCTCTTTTTT. Translating gives CASIPRTGFAGELFF.